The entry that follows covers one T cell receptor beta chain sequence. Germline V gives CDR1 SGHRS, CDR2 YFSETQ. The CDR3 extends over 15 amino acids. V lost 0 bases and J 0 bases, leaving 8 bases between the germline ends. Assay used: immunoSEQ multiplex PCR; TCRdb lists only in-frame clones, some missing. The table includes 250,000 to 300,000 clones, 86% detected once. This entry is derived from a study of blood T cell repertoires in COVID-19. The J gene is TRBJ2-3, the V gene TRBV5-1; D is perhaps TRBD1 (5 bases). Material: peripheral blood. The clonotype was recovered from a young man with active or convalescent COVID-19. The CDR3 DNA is TGCGCCAGCAGCTTGGATGGGGCTAGCACAGATACGCAGTATTTT. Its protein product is CASSLDGASTDTQYF.